The present entry profiles one TCR beta chain with its context. What it binds is unknown. A much larger clone differs from this one at a single base, so this may be a read error. In patients chosen for sequencing, flow cytometry had shown CD8+CD57+ cell expansion. Every patient was diagnosed with severe acquired aplastic anemia. This sample is drawn from a study of CD8+CD57+ T cells in acquired aplastic anemia. CDR3 and TCR beta VDJ profiling relied on genomic DNA as the template. MiXCR, applied by TCRdb to the reads, yields one record per CDR3 protein. The sample holds roughly 120,000 distinct CDR3 sequences; 50% to 70% are singletons and the top ten take 25% to 30%. The CDR3 length is 14 residues. The germline V gene has CDR1 LNHDA and CDR2 SQIVND (reference sequence). Study-wide findings and caveats: Researchers report that fewer than 30 CD8+ CDR3 sequences appeared in both patients and controls. In CD8+ cells, Simpson's diversity showed no significant difference between patients and controls.

This clonotype was sampled from a human donor with aplastic anemia. The gene calls are TRBV19 and TRBJ1-5; TRBD1 matches at 10 bases. The sequencing sample was made of sorted CD4+, CD8+, or CD8+CD57+ T cells (not recorded which) from PBMCs. CDR3 in amino acids: CASSQTGGDQPHHF. The CDR3, as DNA: TGTGCCAGCAGCCAGACAGGGGGCGATCAGCCCCATCATTTT.